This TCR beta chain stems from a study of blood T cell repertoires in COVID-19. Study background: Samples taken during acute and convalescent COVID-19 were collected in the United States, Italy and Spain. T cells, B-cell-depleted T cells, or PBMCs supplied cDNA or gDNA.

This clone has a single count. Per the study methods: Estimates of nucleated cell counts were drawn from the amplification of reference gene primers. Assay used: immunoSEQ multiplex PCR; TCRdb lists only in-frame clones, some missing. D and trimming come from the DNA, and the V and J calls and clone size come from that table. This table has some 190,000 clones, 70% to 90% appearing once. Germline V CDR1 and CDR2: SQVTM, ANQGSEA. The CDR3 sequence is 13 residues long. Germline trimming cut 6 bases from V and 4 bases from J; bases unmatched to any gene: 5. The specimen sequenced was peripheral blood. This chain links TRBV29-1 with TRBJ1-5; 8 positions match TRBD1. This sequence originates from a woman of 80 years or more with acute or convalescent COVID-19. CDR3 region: CSVAGQVNQPQHF. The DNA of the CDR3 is TGCAGCGTCGCGGGACAGGTTAATCAGCCCCAGCATTTT.